The 4 T cell receptor beta chains in this list originate from one sample, sequenced in a study of blood T cell repertoires in COVID-19. Sequenced by immunoSEQ multiplex PCR; TCRdb stores in-frame clones only, minus some. The sample shows around 140,000 clones, 75% to 90% of them seen only once. Sample: peripheral blood. The receptors were gathered from a man aged 60-69 years with active or convalescent COVID-19.

The chain carries TRBV27 and TRBJ1-5, with D perhaps matching TRBD1 (6 bases). The CDR3 totals 15 residues. V was pared by 6 bases and J by 7 bases, with 19 bases between. Per germline, CDR1 MNHEY and CDR2 SMNVEV (reference sequence). In nucleotides, the CDR3 is TGTGCCAGCAGGTCCTCCTACAGGGATGGGCAGCCCCAGCATTTT. Protein product: CASRSSYRDGQPQHF.

V is TRBV12-3 or TRBV12-4 and J is TRBJ1-2; 10 bases agree with TRBD1. Trimming at V came to 7 bases and at J to 6 bases, leaving 5 bases not matched to a gene. CDR3 length: 13 amino acids. The CDR3: CASMGTGVDGYTF. DNA of the CDR3: TGTGCCAGCATGGGGACAGGGGTGGATGGCTACACCTTC.

This sequence joins TRBV25-1 and TRBJ2-1, with 8 bases that match TRBD2. V shed 5 bases, J shed 7 bases, and the junction held 4 bases outside the gene matches. This CDR3 is 13 amino acids long. Germline CDR1 is MGHDK and CDR2 is SYGVNS. The CDR3 loop reads CASSIASGNEQFF. As DNA, the CDR3 is TGTGCCAGCAGTATCGCTAGCGGGAATGAGCAGTTCTTC.

This clone was picked up one time. V and J are TRBV6-6 and TRBJ1-5; TRBD1 is a possible D gene (6 bases). V was cut by 5 bases and J by 6 bases, with 14 bases left in between. Germline-derived CDR1 and CDR2 are MNHNY and SVGAGI (reference sequence). The CDR3 sequence is 14 residues long. CDR3 in amino acids: CASSHKQGSQPQHF. The CDR3 bases are TGTGCCAGCAGTCACAAGCAGGGGAGTCAGCCCCAGCATTTT.